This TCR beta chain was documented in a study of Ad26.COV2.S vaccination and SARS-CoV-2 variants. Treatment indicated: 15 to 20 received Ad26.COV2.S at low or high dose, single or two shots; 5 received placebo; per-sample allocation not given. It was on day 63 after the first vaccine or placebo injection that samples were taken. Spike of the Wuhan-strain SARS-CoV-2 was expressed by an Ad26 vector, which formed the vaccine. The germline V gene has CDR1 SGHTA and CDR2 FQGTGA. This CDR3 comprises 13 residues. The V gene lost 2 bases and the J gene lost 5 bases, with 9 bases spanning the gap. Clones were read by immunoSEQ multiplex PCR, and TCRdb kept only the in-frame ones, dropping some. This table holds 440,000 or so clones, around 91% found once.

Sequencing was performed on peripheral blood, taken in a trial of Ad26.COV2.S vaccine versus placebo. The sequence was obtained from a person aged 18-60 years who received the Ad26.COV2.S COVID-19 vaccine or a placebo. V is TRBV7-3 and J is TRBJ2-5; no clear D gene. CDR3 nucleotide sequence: TGTGCCAGCAGCTTAGGGCCGCGCGAGACCCAGTACTTC. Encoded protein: CASSLGPRETQYF.